Below are 32 T cell receptor beta chains sequenced from a single sample in a study of CD8 T cells in ankylosing spondylitis. The study, taken as a whole, reports: Apparently characteristic of ankylosing spondylitis blood was a TCR beta motif (eight highly homologous variants).

TCRdb passed the 5' RACE reads through MiXCR, listing each CDR3 protein once. Altogether about 330,000 distinct CDR3 sequences are present, approximately 8.2% being singletons, with the ten largest covering about 14%. Their cognate antigens are unknown. Sequencing was done on a sample of blood, either unsorted or a sorted T cell fraction (not recorded which). The receptors were gathered from a male donor with ankylosing spondylitis.

This clonotype showed up many times. The V and J genes are TRBV20-1 and TRBJ2-6; perhaps TRBD2 as D (5 bases). V was cut by 0 bases and J by 4 bases, with 10 bases left in between. The length of the CDR3 is 15 residues. Germline V gene lookup returns CDR1 DFQATT and CDR2 SNEGSKA (reference sequence). The CDR3 nucleotides are TGCAGTGCTAGAGATGGGGAGAGAGGGGCCAACGTCCTGACTTTC. Protein sequence: CSARDGERGANVLTF.

This clonotype was seen repeatedly, ten times or more. V usage is TRBV5-1 and J usage is TRBJ1-4; D unresolved. Per germline, CDR1 SGHRS and CDR2 YFSETQ. V was shortened by 3 bases and J by 3 bases, with 3 bases between the two germline ends. CDR3 length: 12 residues. The CDR3 loop reads CASSWANEKLFF. In DNA form, the CDR3 reads TGCGCCAGCAGCTGGGCTAATGAAAAACTGTTTTTT.

The CDR3 spells CATSRGGADGNEQFF. Written as DNA, the CDR3 is TGTGCCACCAGCAGAGGGGGCGCGGACGGCAATGAGCAGTTCTTC. This chain connects TRBV15 to TRBJ2-1; possible D gene TRBD1, 5 bases. The CDR3 covers 15 residues. Per the germline V gene, CDR1 is LNHNV and CDR2 is YYDKDF (reference sequence). The germline V and J ends were trimmed by 1 base and 6 bases, with 13 bases remaining between them.

This clonotype showed up just a few times. The V and J genes are TRBV7-9 and TRBJ2-7; 7 bases fit TRBD1. From germline, CDR1 is SEHNR and CDR2 FQNEAQ (reference sequence). After removal of 5 bases from V and 3 bases from J, the junction contained 16 bases not matched to a gene. There are 17 residues in the CDR3. CDR3 DNA: TGTGCCAGCAGCCCCCGGGGTAGGGGGCAAACCCTCTACGAGCAGTACTTC. Encoded protein: CASSPRGRGQTLYEQYF.

This clonotype was detected a few times. This rearrangement joins TRBV24-1 to TRBJ2-1; D possibly corresponds to TRBD2 (6 bases). CDR1 and CDR2 from the germline V gene are KGHDR and SFDVKD. This CDR3 is built from 18 residues. V was cut by 0 bases and J by 1 base, with 15 bases left in between. CDR3 protein: CATSDLMTSPRSYNEQFF. The CDR3 DNA is TGTGCCACCAGTGATTTGATGACTAGTCCGAGGTCCTACAATGAGCAGTTCTTC.

Ten or more counts support this clonotype. This chain connects TRBV20-1 to TRBJ1-1, with D unclear. This CDR3 is 13 amino acids long. CDR1 and CDR2 from the germline V gene are DFQATT and SNEGSKA (reference sequence). The V gene lost 0 bases and the J gene lost 3 bases, with 8 bases spanning the gap. The CDR3 DNA reads as TGCAGTGCTAGAGATAAAAGCTACACTGAAGCTTTCTTT. Translated: CSARDKSYTEAFF.

The chain is built from TRBV7-9 and TRBJ2-1; 11 nucleotides align to TRBD2. The V gene's germline CDR1 is SEHNR and CDR2 FQNEAQ (reference sequence). The trim removed 5 bases at V and 4 bases at J, leaving 4 bases unmatched. There are 15 residues in the CDR3. CDR3 nucleotides: TGTGCCAGCAGCGAGACTAGCGGGGCGTACAATGAGCAGTTCTTC. Translated: CASSETSGAYNEQFF.

This clonotype came up a few times. This chain connects TRBV29-1 to TRBJ2-4, with D unresolved. Germline CDR1 and CDR2: SQVTM and ANQGSEA. V was shortened by 1 base and J by 2 bases, with 6 bases between the two germline ends. This CDR3 has 13 amino acids. The CDR3 reads CSVEVATKNIQYF. DNA of the CDR3: TGCAGCGTTGAAGTGGCAACCAAAAACATTCAGTACTTC. Full variable domain (outside the CDR3, taken from reference TRBV29-1 and TRBJ2-4): SAVISQKPSRDICQRGTSLTIQCQVDSQVTMMFWYRQQPGQSLTLIATANQGSEATYESGFVIDKFPISRPNLTFSTLTVSNMSPEDSSIYLCSVEVATKNIQYFGAGTRLSVL.

This chain joins TRBV6-5 and TRBJ2-1; D might be TRBD1 or TRBD2, each matching 5 bases. V gave up 0 bases and J gave up 7 bases, with 10 bases separating them. The CDR3 sequence is 14 residues long. Germline CDR1 and CDR2: MNHEY and SVGAGI. CDR3 DNA sequence: TGTGCCAGCAGTTACTCGATTGGGGGTAATGAGCAGTTCTTC. Protein product: CASSYSIGGNEQFF.

DNA for the CDR3: TGTGCCAGCAGTACCCCGGGAGTAGGGTCAGATACGCAGTATTTT. Amino acid sequence: CASSTPGVGSDTQYF. V and J are TRBV6-1 and TRBJ2-3; weak D call: TRBD2 (6 bases). The CDR3 consists of 15 residues. Trimming cost V 5 bases and J 4 bases, with 16 bases left between them. Germline V lookup: CDR1 MNHNS, CDR2 SASEGT.

This clonotype occurred a few times. The chain combines TRBV2 with TRBJ2-7, with 8 bases fitting TRBD1. V was clipped by 5 bases and J by 2 bases; unmatched bases: 5. Germline-derived CDR1 and CDR2 are SNHLY and FYNNEI. The CDR3 length is 14 residues. CDR3 sequence: CASSKGTGPYEQYF. The CDR3 DNA reads as TGTGCCAGCAGTAAGGGGACAGGTCCCTACGAGCAGTACTTC. The complete variable domain, with remaining parts taken from reference TRBV2 and TRBJ2-7, reads EPEVTQTPSHQVTQMGQEVILRCVPISNHLYFYWYRQILGQKVEFLVSFYNNEISEKSEIFDDQFSVERPDGSNFTLKIRSTKLEDSAMYFCASSKGTGPYEQYFGPGTRLTVT.

The chain has TRBV6-2 or TRBV6-3 and TRBJ1-5, with 9 bases fitting TRBD1. Germline V lookup: CDR1 MNHEY, CDR2 SVGEGT. The CDR3 totals 20 residues. The ends lost 4 bases at V and 5 bases at J; junction bases unmatched: 21. For the CDR3, the DNA is TGTGCCAGCAGTTCCAGGGCCGGGGGGACAGGGAGGTTTCGGGATCAGCCCCAGCATTTT. This encodes CASSSRAGGTGRFRDQPQHF.

This clonotype was counted many times. The chain is built from TRBV6-5 and TRBJ1-1; TRBD1 is a possible D gene (5 bases). V gave up 4 bases and J gave up 10 bases, with 19 bases separating them. Germline loops: CDR1 MNHEY, CDR2 SVGAGI. The CDR3 has 14 residues. The CDR3 DNA sequence: TGTGCCAGCAGTTTCCGGCGGGACTCTTCAGGAGCTTTCTTT. This codes for CASSFRRDSSGAFF.

The table lists this clonotype with many counts. CDR3 nucleotide sequence: TGTGCCAGCAGCTTAGTTCAGGGGATCTACAATGAGCAGTTCTTC. Translated, it gives CASSLVQGIYNEQFF. The chain employs TRBV11-1 and TRBJ2-1, with D perhaps matching TRBD1 (6 bases). This CDR3 comprises 15 residues. In germline, CDR1 is SGHAT, CDR2 FQDESV (reference sequence). V was shortened by 1 base and J by 3 bases, with 10 bases between the two germline ends.

This rearrangement joins TRBV19 to TRBJ2-7; D tentatively reads TRBD1 or TRBD2 (6 bases each). The CDR3 is 14 amino acids. V was shortened by 6 bases and J by 6 bases, with 18 bases between the two germline ends. Per the germline V gene, CDR1 is LNHDA and CDR2 is SQIVND (reference sequence). The CDR3 DNA reads as TGTGCCAGTAGCCCGGGGAGGACAGCGGGCGAGCAGTACTTC. Translation gives CASSPGRTAGEQYF.

The chain employs TRBV5-1 and TRBJ2-1; D remains unclear. Germline V gives CDR1 SGHRS, CDR2 YFSETQ. The germline V and J ends were trimmed by 1 base and 5 bases, with 16 bases remaining between them. The CDR3 loop spans 16 amino acids. As DNA, the CDR3 is TGCGCCAGCAGCTTGCTTTCGTGGCGTGGAAACAATGAGCAGTTCTTC. Amino acid sequence: CASSLLSWRGNNEQFF.

The chain has TRBV27 and TRBJ2-7; D could derive from TRBD1 or TRBD2 (5 bases each). V shed 6 bases and J shed 8 bases, with 17 bases lying between them. CDR1 is MNHEY, CDR2 SMNVEV, per germline (reference sequence). The CDR3 runs to 13 residues. The CDR3 sequence: CASRLEGREKQYF. The DNA of the CDR3 is TGTGCCAGCAGACTAGAGGGCAGGGAGAAGCAGTACTTC.

J is TRBJ2-7 and V is TRBV7-8; D tentatively fits TRBD1 or TRBD2 (6 bases each). Looked up from germline, CDR1 is SGHVS and CDR2 is FQNEAQ. The V end was cut by 8 bases, the J end by 0 bases, with 20 bases between. The CDR3 has 16 amino acids. DNA for the CDR3: TGTGCCAGCGGAGGGGGTTTGCATTGGGGCTCCTACGAGCAGTACTTC. It encodes CASGGGLHWGSYEQYF.

V and J are TRBV7-8 and TRBJ2-5, with D possibly matching TRBD2 (6 bases). V lost 4 bases and J 5 bases, leaving 20 bases between the germline ends. Looked up from germline, CDR1 is SGHVS and CDR2 is FQNEAQ. The CDR3 has 16 residues. CDR3 sequence reads: CASSSTRQGAGETQYF. The CDR3 DNA is TGTGCCAGCAGCTCTACACGTCAGGGCGCGGGGGAGACCCAGTACTTC.

This chain joins TRBV12-3 or TRBV12-4 and TRBJ2-3; 10 nucleotides match TRBD2. The length of the CDR3 is 16 residues. V was clipped by 3 bases and J by 6 bases; unmatched bases: 9. CDR3 protein: CASSLASGSFLDTQYF. The CDR3 DNA follows: TGTGCCAGCAGTTTGGCTAGCGGGAGTTTTTTGGATACGCAGTATTTT.

In this sample, this clonotype turned up many times. The chain uses TRBV28 and TRBJ2-2, with D maybe TRBD2 (7 bases). The CDR3 spans 14 residues. Trimming left V 6 bases short and J 1 base short, with 9 bases between. Germline-derived CDR1 and CDR2 are MDHEN and SYDVKM. The CDR3 DNA follows: TGTGCCAGCAGGAGGGGGGGGAACACCGGGGAGCTGTTTTTT. This sequence encodes CASRRGGNTGELFF.

The rearrangement joins TRBV27 to TRBJ1-6; D gene unclear. The CDR3 covers 17 residues. V shed 2 bases and J shed 4 bases, with 15 bases lying between them. Germline CDR1 reads MNHEY; CDR2 reads SMNVEV (reference sequence). The DNA for the CDR3 is TGTGCCAGCAGTTTAGAATCTGATCGCTTTTATAATTCACCCCTCCACTTT. This gives the protein CASSLESDRFYNSPLHF.

This clonotype has only a few counts. This chain uses TRBV5-6 with TRBJ1-1; perhaps TRBD1 as D (6 bases). Trimming removed 2 bases at V and 6 bases at J, with 14 bases between. Per the germline V gene, CDR1 is SGHDT and CDR2 is YYEEEE. The CDR3 consists of 14 residues. In DNA, the CDR3 is TGTGCCAGCAGCTTTGTGACAGGTCTATCTGAAGCTTTCTTT. As protein: CASSFVTGLSEAFF.

The V gene is TRBV7-8, the J gene TRBJ1-2; TRBD1 is a possible D gene (6 bases). V was pared by 1 base and J by 2 bases, with 11 bases between. The germline V gene encodes CDR1 SGHVS and CDR2 FQNEAQ. CDR3 length: 15 residues. Here the CDR3 DNA reads TGTGCCAGCAGCTTAGGCCCCCAGGGGAACTATGGCTACACCTTC. It is translated as CASSLGPQGNYGYTF. Drawing the rest from reference TRBV7-8 and TRBJ1-2, the complete variable domain is GAGVSQSPRYKVAKRGQDVALRCDPISGHVSLFWYQQALGQGPEFLTYFQNEAQLDKSGLPSDRFFAERPEGSVSTLKIQRTQQEDSAVYLCASSLGPQGNYGYTFGSGTRLTVV.

In this sample, this clonotype turned up a few times. The V gene is TRBV20-1, the J gene TRBJ2-7; TRBD2 agrees at 7 bases. CDR1 is DFQATT, CDR2 SNEGSKA, per germline (reference sequence). This CDR3 is built from 14 residues. V lost 6 bases and J lost 3; bases outside the gene matches: 11. DNA for the CDR3: TGCAGTGCCCACTCGGGACTACTTGACTACGAGCAGTACTTC. Amino acids: CSAHSGLLDYEQYF.

The chain links TRBV28 to TRBJ1-5; TRBD1 might be the D (5 bases). The CDR3 extends over 15 amino acids. Trimming removed 7 bases at V and 8 bases at J, with 21 bases between. CDR1 and CDR2 (germline): MDHEN, SYDVKM. CDR3: CASNFGQGEVEPQHF. The CDR3 coding sequence is TGTGCCAGCAACTTCGGACAAGGGGAAGTGGAGCCCCAGCATTTT.

This clonotype was observed a few times. V usage is TRBV28 and J usage is TRBJ2-3, with 8 bases aligning to TRBD1. Germline trimming cut 7 bases from V and 8 bases from J; bases unmatched to any gene: 8. Germline V lookup: CDR1 MDHEN, CDR2 SYDVKM. The CDR3 loop spans 13 amino acids. DNA for the CDR3: TGTGCCAGCATGGACAGGGCCGTCGGTACGCAGTATTTT. The encoded protein is CASMDRAVGTQYF.

At least ten counts were recorded for this clonotype. The rearrangement links TRBV7-3 to TRBJ2-1; D is undetermined. CDR1 and CDR2 from the germline V gene are SGHTA and FQGTGA. The CDR3 totals 14 residues. V shed 4 bases and J shed 4 bases, with 11 bases lying between them. The DNA of the CDR3 is TGTGCCAGCAGCTATTGTCTAAAATACAATGAGCAGTTCTTC. Translating gives CASSYCLKYNEQFF.

V gene TRBV29-1 combines with J gene TRBJ2-5; 7 bases fit TRBD2. V was pared by 7 bases and J by 4 bases, with 6 bases of the junction left unmatched. This CDR3 spans 12 amino acids. Germline CDR1 SQVTM, CDR2 ANQGSEA. The DNA of the CDR3 is TGCAGCGAAGGACTAGTGGGAGAGACCCAGTACTTC. This encodes CSEGLVGETQYF. Complete variable domain (other parts from reference TRBV29-1 and TRBJ2-5): SAVISQKPSRDICQRGTSLTIQCQVDSQVTMMFWYRQQPGQSLTLIATANQGSEATYESGFVIDKFPISRPNLTFSTLTVSNMSPEDSSIYLCSEGLVGETQYFGPGTRLLVL.

This clonotype was detected only a few times. V and J are TRBV10-3 and TRBJ2-1, with 11 bases that match TRBD2. Trimming at V came to 8 bases and at J to 5 bases, leaving 5 bases not matched to a gene. The CDR3 has 14 amino acids. CDR1 and CDR2 from the germline V gene are ENHRY and SYGVKD. The CDR3 here is CAIDSGRENNEQFF. The CDR3 DNA reads TGTGCCATCGATAGCGGGAGGGAAAACAATGAGCAGTTCTTC.

This clonotype was observed a handful of times. This sequence joins TRBV10-3 and TRBJ2-5; D is ambiguous. Trimming pared 6 bases from V and 2 bases from J, leaving 10 bases between. The CDR3 is 13 residues long. In germline, CDR1 is ENHRY, CDR2 SYGVKD. The CDR3 coding sequence is TGTGCCATCAGGGCCCCCGGGCAAGAGACCCAGTACTTC. This translates into CAIRAPGQETQYF.

This clonotype was observed many times. The chain uses TRBV24-1 and TRBJ2-5, with 9 bases that match TRBD1. This CDR3 contains 16 residues. CDR1 is KGHDR, CDR2 SFDVKD, per germline. The trim removed 5 bases at V and 2 bases at J, leaving 8 bases unmatched. The CDR3 loop reads CATSAPDRGGQETQYF. The DNA of the CDR3 is TGTGCCACCAGTGCCCCGGACAGGGGTGGACAAGAGACCCAGTACTTC.